This T cell receptor (beta chain) was sequenced during a study of T-cell memory formation after mild COVID-19. This clonotype was observed many times. Losses at the gene ends were 3 bases for V and 3 bases for J; bases not matched to a gene: 13. CDR1 and CDR2 (germline): SGHAT, FQDESV (reference sequence). The CDR3 has 17 amino acids. Constant-segment-primed 5'RACE gave TCR alpha and TCR beta cDNA libraries with sample barcodes and UMIs. One entry per CDR3 protein, called by TCRdb with MiXCR from the 5' RACE reads. Among 13,000 or so distinct CDR3 sequences, more than 10% were seen once, and the ten largest hold about 52%.

What was sequenced was PBMCs or a T cell subset sorted from them (not recorded which). The clonotype was recovered from an adult woman who had mild COVID-19 (a few samples of this study predate the infection). Cell type and time point are not known. The chain has TRBV11-1 and TRBJ2-5, with 7 bases identical to TRBD2. The CDR3: CASSFGLLAAQKETQYF. Here the CDR3 DNA reads TGTGCCAGCAGCTTCGGACTTCTAGCGGCCCAAAAAGAGACCCAGTACTTC.